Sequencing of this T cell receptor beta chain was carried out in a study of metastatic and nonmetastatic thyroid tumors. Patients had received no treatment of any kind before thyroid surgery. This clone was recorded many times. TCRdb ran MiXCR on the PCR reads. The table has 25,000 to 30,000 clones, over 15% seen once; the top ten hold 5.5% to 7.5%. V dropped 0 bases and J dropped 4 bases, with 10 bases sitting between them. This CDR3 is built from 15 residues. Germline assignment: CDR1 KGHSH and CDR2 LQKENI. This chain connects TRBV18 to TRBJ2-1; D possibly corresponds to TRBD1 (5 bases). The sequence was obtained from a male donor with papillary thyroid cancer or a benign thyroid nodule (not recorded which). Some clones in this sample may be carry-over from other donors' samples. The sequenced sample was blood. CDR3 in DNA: TGTGCCAGCTCACCACCGATAAGGGGATACAATGAGCAGTTCTTC. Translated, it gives CASSPPIRGYNEQFF.